This T cell receptor (beta chain) was observed in a study of shared clonotypes between healthy human individuals. To note about this clone: Its antigen is unknown.

This table comes from immunoSEQ multiplex PCR, and its TCRdb copy is limited to in-frame clones, with some not included. The sample comprises 2,500,000 or so clones, under 95% of which are singletons, and about 0.38% rests with the top ten. General study findings and limits: Even with large depth, rarefaction showed that sorted-subset sequencing was incomplete. Non-shared clonotypes had lower generation probabilities than clonotypes shared by all four sorted-subset donors. Richness estimates generally favored naive over memory subsets. Sampling covered nothing but blood. Tissue TCR repertoires likely differ from those found in blood.

There are 14 residues in the CDR3. J was trimmed by 2 bases and V by 6 bases; bases with no gene match: 7. Per the germline V gene, CDR1 is MNHEY and CDR2 is SVGAGI. This sequence was found in a young man in good health. Some clones in this sample may be carry-over from other donors' samples. What was sequenced was naive CD4+ T cells from PBMCs. Subset: CD45RA+ positively selected. The J gene is TRBJ2-7, the V gene TRBV6-5; 7 nucleotides agree with TRBD2. This CDR3 is CASRGAGTAYEQYF. CDR3 bases: TGTGCCAGCAGGGGAGCGGGAACGGCCTACGAGCAGTACTTC.